This record covers a single T cell receptor beta chain. Followed longitudinally, the Seattle patients had been enrolled during active infection. This sample is drawn from a study of blood T cell repertoires in COVID-19. Study in general: Some COVID-19 samples were acute and others convalescent; all came from the United States, Italy and Spain. In each case, the material was cDNA or gDNA derived from T cells, B-cell-depleted T cells, or PBMCs.

Source study methods: For nucleated cells, counts were estimated from reference gene primer amplification. Data came from immunoSEQ multiplex PCR; TCRdb stores just in-frame clones and leaves some out. That table is the source of V, J and clone size, and D and trimming were worked out from the DNA. The sample has 150,000 to 200,000 clones; around 84% are singletons. The CDR3 length is 14 residues. Germline CDR1 is GTSNPN and CDR2 is SVGIG (reference sequence). Trimming left V 0 bases short and J 7 bases short, with 15 bases between. The V call is TRBV30, the J call TRBJ1-2; weak D call: TRBD1 (5 bases). Source material: peripheral blood. The receptor was isolated from a woman aged 70-85 years with COVID-19, enrolled during active disease. As DNA, the CDR3 is TGTGCCTGGAGTGTATGGGGCAGGGCCCCTGGCTACACCTTC. This encodes CAWSVWGRAPGYTF. Full variable domain (remainder filled in from reference TRBV30 and TRBJ1-2): SQTIHQWPATLVQPVGSPLSLECTVEGTSNPNLYWYRQAAGRGLQLLFYSVGIGQISSEVPQNLSASRPQDRQFILSSKKLLLSDSGFYLCAWSVWGRAPGYTFGSGTRLTVV.